The clone carrying this T cell receptor beta chain was seen more than once but under ten times. Germline loops: CDR1 MDHEN, CDR2 SYDVKM. The CDR3 loop spans 15 amino acids. With 6 bases clipped from V and 4 bases from J, the junction kept 5 bases outside the gene matches. The data derive from a study of regulatory T cells in long-lasting Graves disease. Looking at the study overall: Antithyroid drugs had been taken by newly diagnosed Graves' patients for under 3 months.

Arm-PCR of CDR3 regions with iRepertoire HTBI primers generated TCR beta libraries. TCRdb reanalysed the multiplex PCR reads using MiXCR and keeps one entry per CDR3 protein. In the table there are approximately 350,000 distinct CDR3 sequences, over 15% of which are singletons. As to time point: newly diagnosed GD, antithyroid drugs for less than 3 months. After RNA was extracted from PBMCs, the TCR library was made from it. These data were also reused for a study on T cells in Graves' hyperthyroidism and ophthalmopathy. This second study notes: Graves' hyperthyroidism qualified as stable when ophthalmopathy did not progress within 18 months. Hyperthyroidism, newly diagnosed and lasting under 2 months, affected patients aged 18 to 65. Diagnostic decisions used clinical symptoms, serum thyroxine and TRAb, thyroid ultrasound and orbital computed tomography.

The receptor's source is a man in his forties or fifties with Graves disease. The chain combines TRBV28 with TRBJ2-1, with 11 bases fitting TRBD2. The input for sequencing was peripheral blood mononuclear cells (PBMCs), taken at new diagnosis, from a patient treated with antithyroid drugs. CDR3 amino acids: CASSTLAGGYNEQFF. CDR3 coding DNA: TGTGCCAGCAGCACCCTAGCGGGGGGATACAATGAGCAGTTCTTC.